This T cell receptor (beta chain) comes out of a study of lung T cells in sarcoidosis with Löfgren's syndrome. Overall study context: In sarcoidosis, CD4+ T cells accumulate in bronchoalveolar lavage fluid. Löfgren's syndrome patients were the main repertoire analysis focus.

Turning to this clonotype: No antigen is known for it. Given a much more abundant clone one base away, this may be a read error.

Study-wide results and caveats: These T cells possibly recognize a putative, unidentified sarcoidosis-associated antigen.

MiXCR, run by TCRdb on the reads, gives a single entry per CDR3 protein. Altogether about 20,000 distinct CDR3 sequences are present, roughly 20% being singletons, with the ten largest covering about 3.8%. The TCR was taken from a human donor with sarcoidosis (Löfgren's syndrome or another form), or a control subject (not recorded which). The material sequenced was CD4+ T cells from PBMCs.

This CDR3 is CAGSADTWVTQYF. CDR3 bases: TGTGCCGGCAGTGCCGACACATGGGTGACCCAGTACTTC. The chain couples TRBV5-4 to TRBJ2-5; no reliable D call. CDR1 and CDR2 from the germline V gene are SGHNT and YYREEE (reference sequence). CDR3 length: 13 amino acids.